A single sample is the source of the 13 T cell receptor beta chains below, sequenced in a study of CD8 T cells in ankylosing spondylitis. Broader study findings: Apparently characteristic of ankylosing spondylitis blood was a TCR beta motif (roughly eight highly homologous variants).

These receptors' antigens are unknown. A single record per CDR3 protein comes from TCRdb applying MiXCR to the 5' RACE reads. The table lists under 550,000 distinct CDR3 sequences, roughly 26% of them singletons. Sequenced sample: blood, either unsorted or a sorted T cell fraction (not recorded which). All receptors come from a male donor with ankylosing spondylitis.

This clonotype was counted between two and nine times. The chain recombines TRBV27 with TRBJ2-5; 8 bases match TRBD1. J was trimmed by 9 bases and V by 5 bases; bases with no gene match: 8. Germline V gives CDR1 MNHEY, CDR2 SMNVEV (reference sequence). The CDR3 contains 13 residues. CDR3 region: CASSLDRERAQYF. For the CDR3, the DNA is TGTGCCAGCAGTCTGGACAGGGAGAGGGCCCAGTACTTC.

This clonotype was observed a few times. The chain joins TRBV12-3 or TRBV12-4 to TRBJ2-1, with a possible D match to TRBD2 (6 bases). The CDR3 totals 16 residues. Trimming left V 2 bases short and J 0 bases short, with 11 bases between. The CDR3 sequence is CASSLWDSGSYNEQFF. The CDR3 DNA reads TGTGCCAGCAGTTTATGGGATAGCGGCTCCTACAATGAGCAGTTCTTC.

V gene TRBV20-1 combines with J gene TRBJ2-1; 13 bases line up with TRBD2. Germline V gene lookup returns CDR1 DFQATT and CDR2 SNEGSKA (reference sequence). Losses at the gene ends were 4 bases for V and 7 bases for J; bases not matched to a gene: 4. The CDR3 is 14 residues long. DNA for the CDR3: TGCAGTGCTACGGGACTAGCGGGGTTAAATGAGCAGTTCTTC. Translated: CSATGLAGLNEQFF.

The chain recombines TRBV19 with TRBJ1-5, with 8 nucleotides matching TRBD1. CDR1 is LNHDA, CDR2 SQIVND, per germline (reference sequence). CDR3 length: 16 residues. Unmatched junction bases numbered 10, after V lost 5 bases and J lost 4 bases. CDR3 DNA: TGTGCCAGTAGTGTTACAGGGGGATTGGGAAATCAGCCCCAGCATTTT. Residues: CASSVTGGLGNQPQHF.

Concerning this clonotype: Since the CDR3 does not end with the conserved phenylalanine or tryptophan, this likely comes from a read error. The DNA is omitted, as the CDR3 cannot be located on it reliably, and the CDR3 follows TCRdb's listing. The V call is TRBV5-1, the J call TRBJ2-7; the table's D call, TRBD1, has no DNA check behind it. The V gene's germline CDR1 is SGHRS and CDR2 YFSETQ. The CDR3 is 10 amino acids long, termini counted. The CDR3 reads CARSSGTVGG.

CDR3 loop: CASSLVLGGKGINEQFF. The DNA of the CDR3 is TGCGCCAGCAGCTTGGTTCTTGGCGGGAAGGGCATTAATGAGCAGTTCTTC. This chain connects TRBV5-1 to TRBJ2-1; possible D gene TRBD2, 6 bases. The CDR3 contains 17 residues. V was trimmed by 0 bases and J by 7 bases, leaving 20 bases between them. Germline assignment: CDR1 SGHRS and CDR2 YFSETQ.

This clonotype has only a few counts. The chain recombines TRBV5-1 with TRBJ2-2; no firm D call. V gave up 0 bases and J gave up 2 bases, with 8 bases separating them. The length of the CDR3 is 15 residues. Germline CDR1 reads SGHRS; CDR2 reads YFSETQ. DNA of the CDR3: TGCGCCAGCAGCTTGGCCGGGTCAAACACCGGGGAGCTGTTTTTT. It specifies CASSLAGSNTGELFF.

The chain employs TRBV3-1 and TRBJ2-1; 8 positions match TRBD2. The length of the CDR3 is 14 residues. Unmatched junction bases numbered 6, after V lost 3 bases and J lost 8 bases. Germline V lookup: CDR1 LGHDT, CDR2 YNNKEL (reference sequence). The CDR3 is CASSQIAGMDEQFF. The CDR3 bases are TGTGCCAGCAGCCAGATAGCGGGAATGGATGAGCAGTTCTTC.

CDR3: CSARIYYNEQFF. The CDR3, as DNA: TGCAGTGCTCGAATTTACTACAATGAGCAGTTCTTC. The chain uses TRBV20-1 and TRBJ2-1; D gene unclear. Germline V lookup: CDR1 DFQATT, CDR2 SNEGSKA (reference sequence). The CDR3 extends over 12 amino acids. Trimming pared 5 bases from V and 3 bases from J, leaving 8 bases between.

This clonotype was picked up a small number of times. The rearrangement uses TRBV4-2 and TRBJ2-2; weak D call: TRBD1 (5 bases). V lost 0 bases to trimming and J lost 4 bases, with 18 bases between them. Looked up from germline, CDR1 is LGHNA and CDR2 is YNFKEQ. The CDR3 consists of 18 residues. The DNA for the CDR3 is TGTGCCAGCAGCCAAGATCTCCAGGGATATGTTCCCACCGGGGAGCTGTTTTTT. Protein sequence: CASSQDLQGYVPTGELFF.

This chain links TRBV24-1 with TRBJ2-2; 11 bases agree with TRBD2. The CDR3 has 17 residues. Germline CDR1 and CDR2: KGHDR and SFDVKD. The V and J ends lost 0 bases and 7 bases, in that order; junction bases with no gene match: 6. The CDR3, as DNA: TGTGCCACCAGTGATTTGACTAGCGGGAGAAGAAGCGGGGAGCTGTTTTTT. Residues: CATSDLTSGRRSGELFF.

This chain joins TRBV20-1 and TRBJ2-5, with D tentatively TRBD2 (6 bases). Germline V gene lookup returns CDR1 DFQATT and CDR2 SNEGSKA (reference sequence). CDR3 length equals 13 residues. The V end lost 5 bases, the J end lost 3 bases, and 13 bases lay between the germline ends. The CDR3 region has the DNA TGCAGTGCTGAGACTAGTGGAAAAGAGACCCAGTACTTC. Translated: CSAETSGKETQYF.

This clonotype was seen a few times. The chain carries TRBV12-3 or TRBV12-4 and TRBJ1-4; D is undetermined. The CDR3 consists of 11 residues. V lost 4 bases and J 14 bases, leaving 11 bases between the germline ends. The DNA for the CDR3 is TGTGCCAGCAGTTCCGAGCGAGAGCTGTTTTTT. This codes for CASSSERELFF.